Below, 31 T cell receptor beta chains from the same sample are listed, as sequenced in a study of T cells in Graves' hyperthyroidism and ophthalmopathy. Template material for amplifying TCR beta CDR3 regions consisted of RNA transcripts. The study used the HTBI primer set for a first-round RT-PCR of the TCR CDR3. TCRdb re-called the multiplex PCR reads through MiXCR, storing one row per CDR3 protein. The sample lists approximately 690,000 distinct CDR3 sequences; approximately 15% were seen once. Sequencing was carried out using blood. The receptors come from a woman between 45 and 60 years old with Graves' ophthalmopathy.

V is TRBV19 and J is TRBJ1-5; a weak D match, TRBD1 (5 bases). This CDR3 has 16 residues. Trimming removed 7 bases from V and 5 bases from J, with 21 bases in between. From germline, CDR1 is LNHDA and CDR2 SQIVND (reference sequence). In nucleotides, the CDR3 is TGTGCCAGTATGACGGGGGTTACAAGGGTTGATCAGCCCCAGCATTTT. Its translation is CASMTGVTRVDQPQHF.

This clonotype was detected only a few times. This chain joins TRBV5-1 and TRBJ2-5, with 13 bases that match TRBD2. Per the germline V gene, CDR1 is SGHRS and CDR2 is YFSETQ. This CDR3 has 16 residues. J was trimmed by 5 bases and V by 0 bases; bases with no gene match: 4. The CDR3 DNA is TGCGCCAGCAGCTTGGAAGGGACTAGCGGGACGGAGACCCAGTACTTC. The encoded protein is CASSLEGTSGTETQYF.

This clonotype was observed at least ten times. The genes are TRBV5-1 and TRBJ1-2; 9 nucleotides agree with TRBD1. The CDR3 length is 15 residues. Looked up from germline, CDR1 is SGHRS and CDR2 is YFSETQ. The junction had 12 bases not matched to a gene; V was cut back by 4 bases and J by 8 bases. The CDR3 protein is CASSPTGGEIFGYTF. For the CDR3, the DNA is TGCGCCAGCAGCCCGACAGGGGGGGAGATATTCGGCTACACCTTC.

This clonotype was detected ten times or more. V and J are TRBV29-1 and TRBJ1-1, with TRBD1 identical over 9 bases. CDR1 is SQVTM and CDR2 is ANQGSEA in the germline V gene. The CDR3 is 12 amino acids. V lost 6 bases to trimming and J lost 5 bases; unmatched junction nucleotides: 4. The CDR3 here is CSVWDRVTEAFF. The CDR3 DNA sequence: TGCAGCGTCTGGGACAGGGTGACTGAAGCTTTCTTT.

This clonotype showed up just a few times. The chain recombines TRBV19 with TRBJ1-5; D is perhaps TRBD1 (5 bases). V lost 3 bases and J lost 4, with 13 bases in between. CDR3 length equals 15 residues. Germline loops: CDR1 LNHDA, CDR2 SQIVND (reference sequence). CDR3 protein: CASSILGGGNQPQHF. DNA of the CDR3: TGTGCCAGTAGTATTTTGGGGGGGGGGAATCAGCCCCAGCATTTT.

In its sample, this clonotype was seen many times. The chain carries TRBV20-1 and TRBJ2-2; 10 bases are a match to TRBD2. The germline V gene encodes CDR1 DFQATT and CDR2 SNEGSKA (reference sequence). V shed 3 bases, J shed 7 bases, and the junction held 5 bases outside the gene matches. The CDR3 covers 14 residues. The CDR3 coding sequence is TGCAGTGCTAGCTCTAGCGGGAGAATCGGGGAGCTGTTTTTT. Translated: CSASSSGRIGELFF.

At least ten counts were recorded for this clonotype. This chain uses TRBV30 with TRBJ1-1; a weak D match, TRBD1 (6 bases). Trimming took 2 bases from V and 5 from J, leaving 6 bases between them. The length of the CDR3 is 11 residues. The germline V gene encodes CDR1 GTSNPN and CDR2 SVGIG (reference sequence). This CDR3 reads CAWSQGTEAFF. CDR3 in DNA: TGTGCCTGGAGTCAGGGGACTGAAGCTTTCTTT.

Concerning this clonotype itself: One end of the junction is discordant with germline, which a read error may explain. The rearrangement joins TRBV7-7 to TRBJ2-3; D ambiguous. CDR1 and CDR2 (germline): SSHAT, FNYEAQ (reference sequence). The CDR3 totals 16 residues. This CDR3 is CASSPTIDPSTDTQYF. The CDR3 bases are TGTGCTAGCAGCCCCACGATCGACCCCAGCACAGATACGCAGTATTTT.

This clonotype was counted ten times or more. This chain connects TRBV28 to TRBJ2-7; tentatively, D is TRBD1 or TRBD2 (5 bases each). The CDR3 sequence is 13 residues long. V lost 5 bases to trimming and J lost 7 bases, with 15 bases between them. The germline V gene has CDR1 MDHEN and CDR2 SYDVKM. The CDR3 loop is CASSEGFRREQYF. CDR3 nucleotide sequence: TGTGCCAGCAGTGAGGGGTTTCGGCGTGAGCAGTACTTC.

This clonotype occurred a few times. The chain uses TRBV7-2 and TRBJ2-5; TRBD1 might be the D (5 bases). Germline lookup yields CDR1 SGHTA and CDR2 FQGNSA. V gave up 2 bases and J gave up 0 bases, with 7 bases separating them. The length of the CDR3 is 14 residues. This chain's CDR3 is CASSLQGYQETQYF. CDR3 coding DNA: TGTGCCAGCAGCTTACAGGGATACCAAGAGACCCAGTACTTC.

The chain has TRBV4-2 and TRBJ1-1; D might be TRBD1 (5 bases). Trimming cost V 0 bases and J 9 bases, with 11 bases left between them. The germline gives CDR1 LGHNA, CDR2 YNFKEQ. There are 13 residues in the CDR3. CDR3 in DNA: TGTGCCAGCAGCCAAGATCGGGGGGTTCAAGCTTTCTTT. Encoded protein: CASSQDRGVQAFF.

V usage is TRBV9 and J usage is TRBJ2-7; TRBD2 matches 8 bases. Germline lookup yields CDR1 SGDLS and CDR2 YYNGEE. The J segment lost 0 bases and the V segment lost 3 bases, leaving 5 bases of the junction unmatched. The CDR3 has 15 amino acids. As DNA, the CDR3 is TGTGCCAGCAGCGCTCTAGCGGGCCCCTCCTACGAGCAGTACTTC. This encodes CASSALAGPSYEQYF. Using reference TRBV9 and TRBJ2-7 for the parts outside the CDR3, the full variable domain is DSGVTQTPKHLITATGQRVTLRCSPRSGDLSVYWYQQSLDQGLQFLIQYYNGEERAKGNILERFSAQQFPDLHSELNLSSLELGDSALYFCASSALAGPSYEQYFGPGTRLTVT.

This clonotype was found a few times. This rearrangement joins TRBV7-6 to TRBJ2-2; 8 nucleotides match TRBD1. Per the germline V gene, CDR1 is SGHVS and CDR2 is FNYEAQ. The V segment lost 2 bases and the J segment 5 bases; nucleotides outside the gene matches: 19. This CDR3 has 20 residues. The CDR3 DNA sequence: TGTGCCAGCAGCTTAAGACCCATCCCCACTCGGGACAGGAGAACCGGGGAGCTGTTTTTT. Amino acids: CASSLRPIPTRDRRTGELFF.

In its sample, this clonotype was seen many times. This chain links TRBV7-3 with TRBJ2-3; 11 bases fit TRBD1. V was pared by 3 bases and J by 4 bases, with 3 bases of the junction left unmatched. The CDR3 consists of 15 residues. Germline V gene data show CDR1 as SGHTA and CDR2 as FQGTGA. CDR3 DNA: TGTGCCAGCAGCTTGGACAGGGGGCGATCAGATACGCAGTATTTT. Translation: CASSLDRGRSDTQYF.

This clonotype was detected a few times. This rearrangement joins TRBV6-2 or TRBV6-3 to TRBJ2-1, with D hard to call. Germline V gene lookup returns CDR1 MNHEY and CDR2 SVGEGT. The germline V and J ends were trimmed by 4 bases and 9 bases, with 10 bases remaining between them. The CDR3 loop spans 12 amino acids. CDR3 in amino acids: CASSSPGLEQFF. The CDR3 coding sequence is TGTGCCAGCAGTTCGCCTGGGCTTGAGCAGTTCTTC.

This clonotype has a count of ten or more. The V gene is TRBV11-2, the J gene TRBJ2-5; 8 bases map to TRBD2. Germline V CDR1 and CDR2: SGHAT, FQNNGV. The CDR3 extends over 13 amino acids. After removal of 5 bases from V and 5 bases from J, the junction contained 4 bases not matched to a gene. The CDR3 coding sequence is TGTGCCAGCAGCACTAGCGGACGGGAGACCCAGTACTTC. This codes for CASSTSGRETQYF.

This clonotype has ten or more counts. V usage is TRBV5-5 and J usage is TRBJ1-5, with D uncertain. V was cut by 0 bases and J by 5 bases, with 6 bases left in between. Germline CDR1 and CDR2: SGHKS and YYEKEE (reference sequence). The CDR3 runs 13 residues. The chain's CDR3 is CASSLDGDQPQHF. The CDR3, as DNA: TGTGCCAGCAGCTTGGACGGGGATCAGCCCCAGCATTTT.

This clonotype was recorded many times. The chain is built from TRBV28 and TRBJ2-1; the D call may be TRBD1 or TRBD2 (5 bases each). Deletions cut 3 bases from V and 7 bases from J, with 13 bases between. The germline gives CDR1 MDHEN, CDR2 SYDVKM. The CDR3 loop spans 14 amino acids. The CDR3 DNA reads as TGTGCCAGCAGTTTCGGTCGGGGCTGGAATGAGCAGTTCTTC. Amino acid sequence: CASSFGRGWNEQFF.

CDR3 amino acids: CATSRDMGVRELFF. The CDR3 DNA follows: TGTGCCACCAGCAGAGATATGGGGGTCCGGGAGCTGTTTTTT. The rearrangement joins TRBV15 to TRBJ2-2; tentatively, D is TRBD1 or TRBD2 (5 bases each). Trimming left V 0 bases short and J 9 bases short, with 11 bases between. The CDR3 totals 14 residues. Germline-derived CDR1 and CDR2 are LNHNV and YYDKDF (reference sequence).

This clonotype was seen repeatedly, ten times or more. This chain links TRBV6-1 with TRBJ1-5, with a tentative D call TRBD1 (5 bases). Between the trimmed V and J ends, which lost 6 bases and 4 bases, there was a span of 22 bases. Germline CDR1 MNHNS, CDR2 SASEGT. This CDR3 is built from 17 residues. In nucleotides, the CDR3 is TGTGCCAGCAGCTCGGCAGGTGGGGGGATAGGAAATCAGCCCCAGCATTTT. Protein: CASSSAGGGIGNQPQHF.

This clonotype was seen more than once but under ten times. This chain uses TRBV5-1 with TRBJ2-5; 12 nucleotides match TRBD1. The CDR3 loop spans 13 amino acids. Germline trimming cut 7 bases from V and 4 bases from J; bases unmatched to any gene: 2. Germline assignment: CDR1 SGHRS and CDR2 YFSETQ. For the CDR3, the DNA is TGCGCCAGCCGGGACAGGGGGCGAGAGACCCAGTACTTC. It specifies CASRDRGRETQYF.

This clonotype was seen a single time. V usage is TRBV14 and J usage is TRBJ2-2, with no clear D. The germline gives CDR1 SGHDN, CDR2 FVKESK. There are 17 residues in the CDR3. V shed 1 base and J shed 7 bases, with 19 bases lying between them. CDR3 bases: TGTGCCAGCAGCCAAGCAATGGGTCGCCTTGTAAACGGGGAGCTGTTTTTT. This translates into CASSQAMGRLVNGELFF. The whole variable domain, remainder taken from reference TRBV14 and TRBJ2-2, is EAGVTQFPSHSVIEKGQTVTLRCDPISGHDNLYWYRRVMGKEIKFLLHFVKESKQDESGMPNNRFLAERTGGTYSTLKVQPAELEDSGVYFCASSQAMGRLVNGELFFGEGSRLTVL.

This clonotype appeared many times. CDR3 loop: CASSLSPASPYEQYF. Here the CDR3 DNA reads TGTGCCAGCAGCTTAAGTCCGGCGAGCCCATACGAGCAGTACTTC. The chain couples TRBV7-3 to TRBJ2-7; D remains ambiguous. V was pared by 1 base and J by 4 bases, with 14 bases between. The length of the CDR3 is 15 residues. CDR1 SGHTA and CDR2 FQGTGA come from the germline V gene.

DNA for the CDR3: TGTGCCAGCAGCCCGTTAGCGGGAGGGCCAAACAATGAGCAGTTCTTC. This gives the protein CASSPLAGGPNNEQFF. The chain employs TRBV4-2 and TRBJ2-1, with 11 bases fitting TRBD2. This CDR3 spans 16 amino acids. Looked up from germline, CDR1 is LGHNA and CDR2 is YNFKEQ. V lost 4 bases to trimming and J lost 5 bases; unmatched junction nucleotides: 7.

This clonotype has ten or more counts. The CDR3 sequence: CASSLDSPLDNEQFF. The DNA for the CDR3 is TGTGCCAGCAGCTTGGACAGCCCCCTAGACAATGAGCAGTTCTTC. The chain links TRBV11-3 to TRBJ2-1; perhaps TRBD1 as D (6 bases). Trimming removed 3 bases from V and 5 bases from J, with 14 bases in between. This CDR3 comprises 15 residues. The V gene's germline CDR1 is SGHNT and CDR2 YENEEA.

This clonotype was seen ten or more times. The chain employs TRBV5-1 and TRBJ2-3, with D maybe TRBD2 (7 bases). Germline values: CDR1 SGHRS, CDR2 YFSETQ. This CDR3 comprises 15 residues. V was clipped by 0 bases and J by 5 bases, with 13 bases between them. CDR3 sequence: CASSLAGGSGDTQYF. In DNA form, the CDR3 reads TGCGCCAGCAGCTTGGCGGGGGGCTCCGGAGATACGCAGTATTTT.

The chain carries TRBV20-1 and TRBJ2-1; 10 nucleotides agree with TRBD2. Germline CDR1 DFQATT, CDR2 SNEGSKA (reference sequence). The CDR3 sequence is 15 residues long. The ends lost 0 bases at V and 8 bases at J; junction bases unmatched: 7. CDR3 coding DNA: TGCAGTGCTAGAGATCGGCTAGCGGGAGCGGATGAGCAGTTCTTC. Translation gives CSARDRLAGADEQFF.

This clonotype was observed many times. The chain carries TRBV7-8 and TRBJ1-1, with no clear D. Per the germline V gene, CDR1 is SGHVS and CDR2 is FQNEAQ. V dropped 2 bases and J dropped 3 bases, with 10 bases sitting between them. The CDR3 totals 14 residues. CDR3 amino acids: CASSLTWGDTEAFF. As DNA, the CDR3 is TGTGCCAGCAGCTTAACTTGGGGTGACACTGAAGCTTTCTTT.

The CDR3 DNA sequence: TGTGCCAGCAGCGCCGCCACATCCTACGAGCAGTACTTC. It codes for CASSAATSYEQYF. The V and J genes are TRBV9 and TRBJ2-7; D remains unclear. CDR3 size: 13 residues. The V end was cut by 3 bases, the J end by 1 base, with 8 bases between. Germline V gene data show CDR1 as SGDLS and CDR2 as YYNGEE.

The chain has TRBV2 and TRBJ1-4, with 8 bases matching TRBD1. V lost 6 bases to trimming and J lost 8 bases; unmatched junction nucleotides: 8. In germline, CDR1 is SNHLY, CDR2 FYNNEI. The CDR3 spans 14 residues. The CDR3 DNA follows: TGTGCCAGCAGCGAGACAGGGGTGCGGGAAAAACTGTTTTTT. It translates to CASSETGVREKLFF.

This clonotype has a count of ten or more. The genes are TRBV27 and TRBJ1-1; 9 bases line up with TRBD1. V lost 2 bases and J lost 11; bases outside the gene matches: 6. CDR3 size: 13 residues. Germline V CDR1 and CDR2: MNHEY, SMNVEV (reference sequence). Here the CDR3 reads CASSLETGGRAFF. The DNA for the CDR3 is TGTGCCAGCAGTTTAGAGACAGGGGGTCGGGCTTTCTTT.